This TCR beta chain was identified in a study of shared clonotypes between healthy human individuals. As for the study in general: CD8 memory received one plate per donor, CD8 naive two, CD4 memory three and CD4 naive three. Study conclusions and caveats: Naive subsets, compared against memory subsets, generally had larger estimated richness values.

CDR1 is MGHRA, CDR2 YSYEKL, per germline. With 1 base removed from V and 2 bases from J, the gap between germline ends came to 17 bases. The CDR3 sequence is 17 residues long. The DNA input per sorted-subset replicate PCR was about 190 ng, corresponding to tens of thousands of T cell genomes. This table comes from immunoSEQ multiplex PCR, and its TCRdb copy is limited to in-frame clones, with some not included. The table records some 1,900,000 clones, roughly 94% of them present only once. Naivety among CD8 cells was defined by CD45RO negativity and positive CCR7 selection, thereby excluding terminally differentiated effector memory CD45RA+ cells. As for this clone: Its matching antigen is unknown.

The sample comprised naive CD8+ T cells sorted from blood. The sequence was collected from a man aged 18 to 29 in good health. The chain uses TRBV4-1 and TRBJ1-1; no clear D gene. The CDR3 sequence: CASSQVGSHRENTEAFF. CDR3 DNA sequence: TGCGCCAGCAGCCAAGTCGGCTCCCACCGGGAAAACACTGAAGCTTTCTTT.